This is a list of T cell receptor beta chains from one sample in a study of blood T cells in healthy people across ages. One entry per CDR3 protein results from TCRdb running MiXCR on the 5' RACE reads. Counted here are roughly 680,000 distinct CDR3 sequences, 40% to 65% occurring once; the ten biggest clones make up roughly 14%. Sequenced material: blood. The receptors shown here come from a woman older than 75 in good health. Each CDR3 is given with its conserved first and last residue. D genes are given only for firm matches. Some rows mark clone size as missing; the rest say once, few, many or name a class of expanded clone.

v_gene,d_gene,j_gene,abundance,CDR3aa,CDR3nt
TRBV6-1,-,TRBJ1-6,few,CARPNDTESSYNSPLHF,TGTGCCAGACCAAATGACACAGAAAGCTCCTATAATTCGCCCCTCCACTTT
TRBV30,TRBD1,TRBJ2-7,-,CAWRQGAKYEQYF,TGTGCCTGGAGACAGGGGGCGAAGTACGAGCAGTACTTC
TRBV10-3,TRBD1,TRBJ1-2,once,CAIRAGTGGDYGYTF,TGTGCCATCAGAGCCGGGACAGGGGGCGACTATGGCTACACCTTC
TRBV3-1,-,TRBJ2-1,many,CASSRSSESYNEQFF,TGTGCCAGCAGCCGATCCTCAGAATCCTACAATGAGCAGTTCTTC
TRBV20-1,-,TRBJ1-5,-,CSARGGANQPQHF,TGCAGTGCTAGAGGGGGGGCGAATCAGCCCCAGCATTTT
TRBV2,-,TRBJ1-2,few,CASSEETVPNYGYTF,TGTGCCAGCAGTGAAGAGACAGTGCCTAACTATGGCTACACCTTC
TRBV2,-,TRBJ1-4,few,CASSIGSTATNEKLFF,TGTGCCAGCAGTATAGGCAGTACCGCAACTAATGAAAAACTGTTTTTT
TRBV6-6,-,TRBJ1-1,many,CASIRDMNTEAFF,TGTGCCAGTATCAGGGACATGAACACTGAAGCTTTCTTT
TRBV6-1,-,TRBJ2-7,-,CASSEQERVEQYF,TGTGCCAGCAGTGAACAGGAGCGGGTCGAGCAGTACTTC
TRBV3-1,TRBD1,TRBJ2-7,once,CASSPQTGQFAEQYF,TGTGCCAGCAGCCCTCAAACGGGACAGTTTGCCGAGCAGTACTTC
TRBV7-9,TRBD1,TRBJ2-5,-,CASSLRSTGQGRGTQYF,TGTGCCAGCAGCTTACGCTCCACGGGACAGGGACGAGGGACCCAGTACTTC
TRBV20-1,-,TRBJ2-3,many,CSARRTKSSTDTQYF,TGCAGTGCTAGAAGGACCAAATCTAGCACAGATACGCAGTATTTT
TRBV7-9,-,TRBJ1-1,-,CASSLESGARAFF,TGTGCCAGCAGCTTAGAATCGGGGGCTAGAGCTTTCTTT
TRBV15,TRBD1,TRBJ1-2,-,CATSRDLTGSYGYTF,TGTGCCACCAGCAGAGATTTGACAGGGTCCTATGGCTACACCTTC
TRBV11-2,-,TRBJ2-3,once,CASSPRQAPSTDTQYF,TGTGCCAGCAGCCCTCGACAGGCCCCTAGCACAGATACGCAGTATTTT
TRBV10-3,-,TRBJ2-5,-,CAISESGARASQETQYF,TGTGCCATCAGTGAGTCGGGGGCTAGGGCGAGCCAAGAGACCCAGTACTTC
TRBV21-1,-,TRBJ2-7,-,CASSGSSRGPPEQYF,TGTGCCAGCAGCGGGTCGAGCAGGGGCCCTCCCGAGCAGTACTTC
TRBV7-2,TRBD2,TRBJ2-1,once,CASSNSAGGLYEQFF,TGTGCCAGCAGCAACTCAGCGGGGGGGCTGTATGAGCAGTTCTTC
TRBV25-1,-,TRBJ2-4,-,CASRASLGRDIQYF,TGTGCCAGCAGGGCATCACTGGGAAGGGACATTCAGTACTTC
TRBV12-3/TRBV12-4,-,TRBJ1-5,-,CASRIGHNQPQHF,TGTGCCAGCAGAATAGGACACAATCAGCCCCAGCATTTT
TRBV20-1,-,TRBJ2-7,-,CSARDRRLAYEQYF,TGCAGTGCTAGAGATAGGAGACTAGCCTACGAGCAGTACTTC
TRBV7-2,TRBD2,TRBJ2-3,-,CASSGSFSGGADTQYF,TGTGCCAGCAGCGGGTCATTTAGCGGGGGGGCTGATACGCAGTATTTT
TRBV3-1,-,TRBJ2-7,-,CASSQVGGTSYEQYF,TGTGCCAGCAGCCAAGTTGGGGGGACCTCCTACGAGCAGTACTTC
TRBV29-1,-,TRBJ2-1,-,CSARLDKGRTANEQFF,TGCAGCGCGAGACTAGATAAGGGGCGAACGGCCAATGAGCAGTTCTTC
TRBV6-5,-,TRBJ1-2,many,CASSYDFWTAKNYGYTF,TGTGCCAGCAGTTACGACTTTTGGACAGCGAAGAACTATGGCTACACCTTC
TRBV12-3/TRBV12-4,-,TRBJ2-3,many,CASSFGGWGKIPDTQYF,TGTGCCAGCAGTTTTGGTGGGTGGGGGAAGATTCCAGATACGCAGTATTTT
TRBV3-1,TRBD1,TRBJ1-2,-,CASSQQGAQNYGYTF,TGTGCCAGCAGCCAGCAGGGGGCACAGAACTATGGCTACACCTTC
TRBV20-1,TRBD1,TRBJ2-1,-,CSARPADRDRDEQFF,TGCAGTGCTAGGCCAGCGGACAGGGATAGAGATGAGCAGTTCTTC
TRBV5-1,-,TRBJ1-4,many,CASSLQEINEKLFF,TGCGCCAGCAGCTTGCAGGAGATTAATGAAAAACTGTTTTTT
TRBV12-3/TRBV12-4,TRBD2,TRBJ2-1,few,CASMPGLASNEQFF,TGTGCCAGCATGCCGGGACTAGCGAGCAATGAGCAGTTCTTC
TRBV2,TRBD2,TRBJ2-4,many,CASSVGRGGKNIQYF,TGTGCCAGCAGTGTCGGGAGGGGAGGCAAAAACATTCAGTACTTC
TRBV7-2,-,TRBJ2-3,many,CASRPSPTDTQYF,TGTGCCAGCAGGCCGAGCCCCACAGATACGCAGTATTTT
TRBV7-3,-,TRBJ2-2,few,CASSLAPGTGELFF,TGTGCCAGCAGCTTAGCGCCCGGGACCGGGGAGCTGTTTTTT
TRBV5-1,-,TRBJ2-1,many,CASSLFTDNEQFF,TGCGCCAGCAGCTTGTTTACCGACAATGAGCAGTTCTTC
TRBV5-1,-,TRBJ2-4,-,CASSLDRNGNIQYF,TGCGCCAGCAGCTTGGATAGAAATGGGAACATTCAGTACTTC
TRBV27,-,TRBJ2-1,few,CASSFFGGSSYNEQFF,TGTGCCAGCAGTTTTTTTGGGGGGAGCTCCTACAATGAGCAGTTCTTC
TRBV29-1,-,TRBJ2-1,many,CSVVPNVEQFF,TGCAGCGTTGTTCCCAACGTGGAGCAGTTCTTC
TRBV5-1,-,TRBJ2-6,-,CASSLAAFSGANVLTF,TGCGCCAGCAGCTTGGCCGCGTTTTCTGGGGCCAACGTCCTGACTTTC
TRBV29-1,-,TRBJ1-4,-,CSVEGGAGEKLFF,TGCAGCGTTGAAGGGGGGGCCGGTGAAAAACTGTTTTTT
TRBV6-4,-,TRBJ2-3,-,CASSEAYLDTQYF,TGTGCCAGCAGTGAGGCCTATCTGGATACGCAGTATTTT
TRBV28,-,TRBJ1-2,-,CASSFGGLGYTF,TGTGCCAGCAGTTTTGGAGGATTGGGCTACACCTTC
TRBV19,-,TRBJ2-7,-,CASTSDTLSYEQYF,TGTGCCAGTACCTCGGACACTCTCTCCTACGAGCAGTACTTC
TRBV29-1,-,TRBJ2-7,-,CSVRAGRDYEQYF,TGCAGCGTCCGCGCGGGACGGGACTACGAGCAGTACTTC
TRBV12-3/TRBV12-4,TRBD1,TRBJ2-6,-,CASNPGQGAVNVLTF,TGTGCCAGCAATCCGGGACAGGGGGCGGTAAACGTCCTGACTTTC
TRBV28,-,TRBJ2-3,-,CASSIAGRSTDTQYF,TGTGCCAGCAGCATAGCAGGCAGGAGCACAGATACGCAGTATTTT
TRBV7-9,-,TRBJ1-2,-,CASSPGELAGYTF,TGTGCCAGCAGCCCCGGGGAATTGGCTGGCTACACCTTC
TRBV6-1,TRBD2,TRBJ2-1,-,CASSPPVGRTSYNEQFF,TGTGCCAGCAGTCCCCCCGTCGGGAGGACGTCCTACAATGAGCAGTTCTTC
TRBV3-1,-,TRBJ2-5,many,CASSPGPQETQYF,TGTGCCAGCAGCCCAGGACCTCAAGAGACCCAGTACTTC
TRBV12-3/TRBV12-4,-,TRBJ2-1,once,CASKGMGEQFF,TGTGCCAGCAAGGGAATGGGTGAGCAGTTCTTC
TRBV5-1,-,TRBJ2-5,many,CASSFGGFQETQYF,TGCGCCAGCAGCTTCGGGGGCTTTCAAGAGACCCAGTACTTC
TRBV12-3/TRBV12-4,TRBD1,TRBJ1-2,-,CASSDRVSYTF,TGTGCCAGCAGTGACAGGGTTAGCTACACCTTC
TRBV2,TRBD2,TRBJ2-1,-,CASTYVLAGGSEQFF,TGTGCCAGCACCTACGTGTTAGCGGGAGGCTCTGAGCAGTTCTTC
TRBV28,-,TRBJ2-6,-,CASSSRLAGANVLTF,TGTGCCAGCAGTTCCAGGCTCGCTGGGGCCAACGTCCTGACTTTC
TRBV18,TRBD2,TRBJ2-1,-,CASSPQTSGAGANEQFF,TGTGCCAGCTCACCGCAAACTAGCGGGGCCGGTGCTAATGAGCAGTTCTTC
TRBV7-9,-,TRBJ2-7,many,CASSLVSNEQYF,TGTGCCAGCAGCTTAGTCAGCAACGAGCAGTACTTC
TRBV5-1,-,TRBJ2-2,few,CASSLQAGTGLIGELFF,TGCGCCAGCAGCTTGCAAGCCGGGACGGGGCTTATCGGGGAGCTGTTTTTT
TRBV6-6,-,TRBJ2-2,-,CASSYSGGSGTGELFF,TGTGCCAGCAGTTACTCGGGGGGTTCGGGCACCGGGGAGCTGTTTTTT
TRBV27,-,TRBJ2-7,-,CASSFFPLDEQYF,TGTGCCAGCAGTTTCTTCCCTCTGGACGAGCAGTACTTC